Sequencing of this T cell receptor (beta chain) was carried out in a study of T cell clonotyping in hematopoietic cell transplantation. The study, taken as a whole, reports: Pathologically expanded recipient clonotypes increased progressively from day 30 to day 180 as diversity fell. Few recipient clonotypes overlapped donors; over 97% were de novo at given depth. CD4 and CD8 repertoire contributions could not be separated without sorting.

With regard to this clone: As yet, its antigen is unknown.

TCRdb's table, derived via immunoSEQ multiplex PCR, lists solely in-frame clones and lacks some. The sample contains about 16,000 clones, approximately 87% of which appear only once. CDR3 length: 16 amino acids. CDR1 and CDR2 from the germline V gene are LGHNA and YNFKEQ. V was shortened by 5 bases and J by 0 bases, with 13 bases between the two germline ends. The TCR originated in a man aged 45 to 65 in good health. Some clones in this sample may be carry-over from other donors' samples. This chain links TRBV4-2 with TRBJ2-2; D unclear. Sequencing input: peripheral blood mononuclear cells. The CDR3 is CASSEVSRTNTGELFF. The DNA of the CDR3 is TGTGCCAGCAGCGAAGTGTCGAGAACGAACACCGGGGAGCTGTTTTTT.